What follows is one T cell receptor beta chain and its context. As yet, its antigen is unknown. Some clones are missing from TCRdb's copy, which holds only in-frame ones; the method was immunoSEQ multiplex PCR. The profile shows 110,000 to 150,000 clones, 85% to 95% of them singletons. The sample originates from a study of CD4+ T cells in melanoma. Study-wide results and limits: In melanoma, neoantigen-specific CD4+ T cells reportedly differed in differentiation state.

The sequence came from a human donor with melanoma.

The CDR3 region is CATRTGALTDTQYF. The CDR3 nucleotides read TGTGCCACAAGGACAGGGGCCCTCACAGATACGCAGTATTTT. The chain combines TRBV19 with TRBJ2-3; 9 bases are shared with TRBD1. V shed 10 bases and J 2 bases; nucleotides not matched to a gene: 7. The CDR3 is 14 amino acids. Germline values: CDR1 LNHDA, CDR2 SQIVND (reference sequence).